A selection of T cell receptor beta chains follows, all from one sample in a study of cytomegalovirus exposure and HLA in healthy donors. Generated by immunoSEQ multiplex PCR, the TCRdb table keeps only in-frame clones and is missing some. This table holds about 150,000 clones, around 83% found once. The sample consisted of PBMCs. These receptors all come from a human donor in good health. Both conserved end residues are part of each CDR3. A D gene is named only where the DNA matches it firmly. Size values are once, few and many counts, or a class for expanded clones, and some rows have none.

V	size	D	J	CDR3	DNA
TRBV30	NA	NA	TRBJ2-7	CAWTESYEQYF	TGTGCCTGGACCGAGTCCTACGAGCAGTACTTC
TRBV27	NA	NA	TRBJ1-6	CASSLSQSYNSPLHF	TGTGCCAGCAGTTTATCCCAGTCCTATAATTCACCCCTCCACTTT
TRBV29-1	NA	TRBD1	TRBJ2-5	CSVDGTGASETQYF	TGCAGCGTGGACGGGACAGGGGCATCAGAGACCCAGTACTTC
TRBV30	NA	NA	TRBJ1-3	CAWRAWSSGNTIYF	TGTGCCTGGAGGGCATGGAGCTCTGGAAACACCATATATTTT
TRBV15	NA	NA	TRBJ1-1	CATSNGDMNTEAFF	TGTGCCACCAGCAATGGGGACATGAACACTGAAGCTTTCTTT
TRBV6-6	NA	NA	TRBJ1-1	CASSPGGGEAFF	TGTGCCAGCAGTCCCGGTGGCGGTGAAGCTTTCTTT
TRBV7-2	NA	NA	TRBJ2-2	CASSSNLRQAPNTGELFF	TGTGCCAGCAGCTCCAACCTTCGACAGGCCCCGAACACCGGGGAGCTGTTTTTT
TRBV7-2	NA	NA	TRBJ2-2	CASSLGLGTTGELFF	TGTGCCAGCAGCTTAGGGCTAGGGACAACCGGGGAGCTGTTTTTT
TRBV6-5	NA	TRBD2	TRBJ2-1	CASSESSGRGNEQFF	TGTGCCAGCAGCGAGAGTAGCGGGAGAGGGAATGAGCAGTTCTTC
TRBV11-2	NA	TRBD2	TRBJ2-1	CASRGLAGDREQFF	TGTGCCAGCAGGGGACTAGCGGGAGATCGTGAGCAGTTCTTC
TRBV14	NA	NA	TRBJ2-1	CASSQDLGRGEQFF	TGTGCCAGCAGCCAAGATTTAGGCAGGGGCGAGCAGTTCTTC
TRBV11-1	NA	TRBD2	TRBJ2-1	CASSPKDGRSSYNEQFF	TGTGCCAGCAGCCCAAAGGACGGGAGGAGCTCCTACAATGAGCAGTTCTTC
TRBV7-8	NA	NA	TRBJ2-7	CASRPRDSSYEQYF	TGTGCCAGCAGACCCCGCGACAGCTCCTACGAGCAGTACTTC
TRBV15	many	TRBD1	TRBJ1-5	CATSVDRAEPQHF	TGTGCCACCAGCGTGGACAGGGCTGAGCCCCAGCATTTT
TRBV9	NA	TRBD1	TRBJ2-1	CASSPTHRGASNEQFF	TGTGCCAGCAGCCCTACTCACAGGGGGGCCAGCAATGAGCAGTTCTTC
TRBV27	NA	NA	TRBJ2-3	CASRPSSARITDTQYF	TGTGCCAGCAGGCCCTCAAGCGCCAGAATCACAGATACGCAGTATTTT
TRBV27	NA	NA	TRBJ1-2	CASTFKTGFGHGYTF	TGTGCCAGCACCTTTAAAACAGGTTTCGGACATGGCTACACCTTC
TRBV5-6	NA	TRBD1	TRBJ1-2	CASSLAGTVNGYTF	TGTGCCAGCAGCCTTGCGGGGACAGTAAATGGCTACACCTTC
TRBV9	few	TRBD1	TRBJ2-7	CASSSRGQGERYEQYF	TGTGCCAGCAGCTCAAGGGGACAGGGGGAAAGGTACGAGCAGTACTTC
TRBV6-5	NA	TRBD2	TRBJ2-5	CASSFIAGGPQETQYF	TGTGCCAGCAGTTTCATAGCGGGAGGGCCACAAGAGACCCAGTACTTC
TRBV27	NA	NA	TRBJ2-7	CASSPGLGYEQYF	TGTGCCAGCAGTCCGGGGTTGGGATACGAGCAGTACTTC
TRBV11-2	NA	TRBD1	TRBJ2-7	CASSVGQGRGEQYF	TGTGCCAGCAGCGTTGGACAGGGTCGTGGCGAGCAGTACTTC
TRBV7-9	NA	NA	TRBJ2-7	CASSPGWSSYEQYF	TGTGCCAGCAGCCCGGGATGGAGTTCCTACGAGCAGTACTTC
TRBV28	NA	NA	TRBJ1-5	CASSANGQPQHF	TGTGCCAGCAGTGCTAACGGTCAGCCCCAGCATTTT
TRBV2	NA	TRBD2	TRBJ2-1	CASTLLADYNEQFF	TGTGCCAGCACCCTCCTAGCGGACTACAATGAGCAGTTCTTC
TRBV25-1	few	NA	TRBJ1-5	CASSREGSNQPQHF	TGTGCCAGCAGTCGGGAGGGATCCAATCAGCCCCAGCATTTT
TRBV6-6	NA	NA	TRBJ1-3	CASTPGGITSGNTIYF	TGTGCCAGCACCCCGGGGGGAATAACCTCTGGAAACACCATATATTTT
TRBV30	NA	TRBD1	TRBJ2-1	CAWSVRAGGAAQFF	TGTGCCTGGAGTGTACGTGCAGGGGGCGCAGCTCAATTCTTC
TRBV5-1	NA	TRBD1	TRBJ2-7	CASSYGTGARPYEQYF	TGCGCCAGCAGCTACGGGACAGGGGCCAGACCGTACGAGCAGTACTTC
TRBV6-1	NA	TRBD1	TRBJ2-1	CASSEQEGQGNEQFF	TGTGCCAGCAGTGAGCAGGAGGGACAGGGCAATGAGCAGTTCTTC
TRBV30	NA	NA	TRBJ1-4	CAWSGRGEKLFF	TGTGCCTGGAGTGGGAGGGGAGAAAAACTGTTTTTT
TRBV6-6	NA	NA	TRBJ2-7	CASTLTGSYEQYF	TGTGCCAGCACCCTGACAGGTTCCTACGAGCAGTACTTC
TRBV5-4	NA	NA	TRBJ1-1	CASSSNLNPAGHLDTEAFF	TGTGCCAGCAGCTCAAATCTCAACCCAGCAGGGCACTTAGACACTGAAGCTTTCTTT
TRBV6-6	NA	NA	TRBJ2-7	CASRPDYYEQYF	TGTGCCAGCAGACCCGACTACTACGAGCAGTACTTC
TRBV4-1	NA	TRBD1	TRBJ1-3	CASSRRTGEGSGNTIYF	TGCGCCAGCAGCCGAAGGACAGGGGAAGGCTCTGGAAACACCATATATTTT
TRBV28	once	TRBD1	TRBJ2-2	CASSLRDRTTGELFF	TGTGCCAGCAGCCTCCGGGACAGGACCACCGGGGAGCTGTTTTTT
TRBV6-5	NA	TRBD1	TRBJ1-2	CASSYTTLDRENGYTF	TGTGCCAGCAGTTACACTACCTTGGACAGGGAGAATGGCTACACCTTC
TRBV6-4	many	TRBD2	TRBJ2-1	CASSKTSGSSNEQFF	TGTGCCAGTAGTAAGACTAGCGGGAGTTCCAATGAGCAGTTCTTC
TRBV12-2	NA	NA	TRBJ1-2	CASRFSNGTDLNYGYTF	TGTGCAAGTCGCTTCTCGAACGGGACAGACCTTAACTATGGCTACACCTTC
TRBV18	NA	NA	TRBJ1-1	CASSSSLENTEAFF	TGTGCCAGCTCATCTTCCTTAGAGAACACTGAAGCTTTCTTT
TRBV14	few	TRBD2	TRBJ2-7	CASSLREGLAIYEQYF	TGTGCCAGCAGCCTTAGGGAGGGACTAGCGATCTACGAGCAGTACTTC
TRBV11-2	NA	NA	TRBJ2-7	CASSLRGLLGQYF	TGTGCCAGCAGCTTAAGGGGTCTCCTTGGGCAGTACTTC
TRBV5-1	NA	TRBD2	TRBJ2-7	CATRELAGAYEQYF	TGCGCCACCCGAGAACTAGCGGGAGCCTACGAGCAGTACTTC
TRBV7-2	NA	TRBD1	TRBJ1-2	CASSFRGRDYGYTF	TGTGCCAGCAGCTTTAGGGGGCGCGATTATGGCTACACCTTC
TRBV4-3	NA	NA	TRBJ2-7	CASSLGFSSYEQYF	TGCGCCAGCAGCCTCGGGTTCAGCTCCTACGAGCAGTACTTC
TRBV28	NA	NA	TRBJ1-2	CASSLQGSGWRGGYTF	TGTGCCAGCAGTTTACAGGGTAGTGGCTGGAGAGGTGGCTACACCTTC
TRBV9	NA	TRBD1	TRBJ1-1	CASSATGDRYYEAFF	TGTGCCAGCAGCGCAACAGGGGACAGGTATTATGAAGCTTTCTTT
TRBV18	once	NA	TRBJ1-1	CASSPPGWTEAFF	TGTGCCAGCTCACCTCCAGGGTGGACTGAAGCTTTCTTT
TRBV6-5	NA	TRBD2	TRBJ2-7	CASSTGGAYEQYF	TGTGCCAGCAGTACGGGAGGAGCCTACGAGCAGTACTTC
TRBV4-1	NA	NA	TRBJ2-1	CASSQASTRSQDNEQFF	TGCGCCAGCAGCCAAGCTTCGACTAGATCCCAAGACAATGAGCAGTTCTTC
TRBV7-3	NA	NA	TRBJ2-5	CASSLTGRPKEGTQYF	TGTGCCAGCAGCTTAACTGGTCGACCGAAGGAGGGGACCCAGTACTTC
TRBV6-1	NA	TRBD2	TRBJ2-2	CASSEVPAGGQTGELFF	TGTGCCAGCAGTGAAGTGCCGGCGGGGGGGCAAACCGGGGAGCTGTTTTTT
TRBV27	NA	TRBD2	TRBJ2-3	CASGDSGRASDTQYF	TGTGCCAGCGGGGATAGCGGGAGGGCCTCGGATACGCAGTATTTT
TRBV5-1	NA	NA	TRBJ2-7	CASSLAGVEDEQYF	TGCGCCAGCAGCTTGGCAGGGGTAGAGGACGAGCAGTACTTC
TRBV15	NA	NA	TRBJ1-1	CATSRVTRNTEAFF	TGTGCCACCAGCAGAGTAACAAGAAACACTGAAGCTTTCTTT
TRBV29-1	NA	NA	TRBJ2-1	CSVEDRNRNEQFF	TGCAGCGTTGAAGATCGGAACAGGAATGAGCAGTTCTTC
TRBV4-1	NA	TRBD1	TRBJ1-1	CASSPGDRASTEAFF	TGCGCCAGCAGCCCAGGCGACAGGGCTAGCACTGAAGCTTTCTTT
TRBV27	many	TRBD2	TRBJ2-1	CASSLWDSGSVEQFF	TGTGCCAGCAGTTTATGGGATAGCGGGAGTGTCGAGCAGTTCTTC
TRBV27	NA	TRBD1	TRBJ2-6	CASSQGPGQGAGSGANVLTF	TGTGCCAGCAGTCAAGGACCGGGACAGGGGGCGGGCTCTGGGGCCAACGTCCTGACTTTC
TRBV28	once	TRBD2	TRBJ2-1	CASSFLSGGQGEQFF	TGTGCCAGCAGTTTCCTTAGCGGGGGCCAGGGGGAGCAGTTCTTC